This T cell receptor beta chain was sequenced for a study of blood T cell repertoires in COVID-19. Germline V gives CDR1 LGHDT, CDR2 YNNKEL (reference sequence). There are 14 residues in the CDR3. With 4 bases removed from V and 3 bases from J, the gap between germline ends came to 7 bases. Profiled with immunoSEQ multiplex PCR; TCRdb holds only in-frame clones, not every one. There are fewer than 400,000 clones in the sample; 89% occur only once, and 1.7% lies in the top ten. Enrollees, about 18 to 95 years old, lived in 25 or so US areas. The recovered donors of Cohort 3 showed two negative PCRs, clearance, or symptom resolution.

Input material: PBMCs or T cells enriched from blood (not recorded which). This TCR came from a woman in her 30s who had recovered from COVID-19. The chain joins TRBV3-1 (or the pseudogene TRBV3-2) to TRBJ1-6; D might be TRBD1 (6 bases). CDR3 sequence (DNA): TGTGCCAGCAGCCCGGACAGCTATAATTCACCCCTCCACTTT. Residues: CASSPDSYNSPLHF.